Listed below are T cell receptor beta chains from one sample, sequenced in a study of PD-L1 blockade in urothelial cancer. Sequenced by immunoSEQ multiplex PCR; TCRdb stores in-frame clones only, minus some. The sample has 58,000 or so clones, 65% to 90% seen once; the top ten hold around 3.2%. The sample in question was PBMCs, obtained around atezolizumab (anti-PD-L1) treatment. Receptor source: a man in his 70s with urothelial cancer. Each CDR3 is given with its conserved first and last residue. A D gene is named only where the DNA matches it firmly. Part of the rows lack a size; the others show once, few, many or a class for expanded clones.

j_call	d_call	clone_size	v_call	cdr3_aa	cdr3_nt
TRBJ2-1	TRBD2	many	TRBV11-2	CASTNVRDYINSYNEQFF	TGTGCCAGCACCAACGTAAGGGACTATATCAATTCCTACAATGAGCAGTTCTTC
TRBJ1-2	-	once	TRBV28	CASSPLDTFLGYTF	TGTGCCAGCAGCCCCTTGGACACGTTCCTTGGCTACACCTTC
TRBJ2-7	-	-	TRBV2	CASSGGGEQYF	TGTGCCAGCAGTGGGGGAGGCGAGCAGTACTTC
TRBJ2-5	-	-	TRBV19	CASSISADKETQYF	TGTGCCAGTAGTATTTCAGCGGATAAAGAGACCCAGTACTTC
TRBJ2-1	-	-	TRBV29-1	CSVERTADNEQFF	TGCAGCGTTGAGAGGACAGCGGACAATGAGCAGTTCTTC
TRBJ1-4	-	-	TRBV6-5	CASRAGATNEKLFF	TGTGCCAGCAGGGCAGGGGCAACTAATGAAAAACTGTTTTTT
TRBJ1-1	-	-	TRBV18	CASSPPNGGAGANTEAFF	TGTGCCAGCTCACCACCAAATGGGGGGGCAGGAGCGAACACTGAAGCTTTCTTT
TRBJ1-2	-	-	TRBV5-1	CASSLDGGDYGYTF	TGCGCCAGCAGCTTGGACGGAGGGGACTATGGCTACACCTTC
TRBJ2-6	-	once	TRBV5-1	CASSLTDGANVLTF	TGCGCCAGCAGCTTAACAGACGGGGCCAACGTCCTGACTTTC
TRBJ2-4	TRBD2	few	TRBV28	CASSFPGTNSNIQYF	TGTGCCAGCAGTTTCCCCGGGACTAACTCAAACATTCAGTACTTC
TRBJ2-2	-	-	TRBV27	CASTPGQRFGELFF	TGTGCCAGCACCCCGGGACAACGCTTCGGGGAGCTGTTTTTT
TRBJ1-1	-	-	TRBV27	CASSPKRGAFVNTEAFF	TGTGCCAGCAGTCCGAAACGCGGGGCGTTTGTGAACACTGAAGCTTTCTTT
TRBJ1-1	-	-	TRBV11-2	CASSLEFGKKNTEAFF	TGTGCCAGCAGCTTAGAATTCGGGAAGAAGAACACTGAAGCTTTCTTT
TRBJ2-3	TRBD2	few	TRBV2	CASSGTLAGNTDTQYF	TGTGCCAGCAGTGGAACACTAGCGGGGAACACAGATACGCAGTATTTT
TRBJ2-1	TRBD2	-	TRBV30	CARTSGSLYNEQFF	TGTGCCCGGACTAGCGGGAGTTTGTATAATGAGCAGTTCTTC
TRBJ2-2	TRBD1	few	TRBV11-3	CASSPGQGAGELFF	TGTGCCAGCAGCCCGGGACAGGGGGCCGGGGAGCTGTTTTTT
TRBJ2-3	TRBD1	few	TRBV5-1	CASSLDGQGSTDTQYF	TGCGCCAGCAGCTTGGACGGACAGGGTAGCACAGATACGCAGTATTTT
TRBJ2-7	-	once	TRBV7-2	CASSPPGRGSYEQYF	TGTGCCAGCAGTCCGCCGGGACGGGGGTCCTACGAGCAGTACTTC
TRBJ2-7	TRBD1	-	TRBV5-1	CASSVRQGAGEQYF	TGCGCCAGCAGCGTAAGACAGGGGGCAGGGGAGCAGTACTTC
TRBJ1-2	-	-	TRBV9	CASSGSRQYYTF	TGTGCCAGCAGCGGCTCCAGACAGTACTACACCTTC
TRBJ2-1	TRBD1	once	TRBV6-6	CASSARTGLTYNEQFF	TGTGCCAGCAGTGCGCGGACAGGGCTTACCTACAATGAGCAGTTCTTC
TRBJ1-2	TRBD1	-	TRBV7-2	CASSLGQGAHYGYTF	TGTGCCAGCAGCTTAGGACAGGGGGCCCACTATGGCTACACCTTC
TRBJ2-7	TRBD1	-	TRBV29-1	CSVVGTGFSYEQYF	TGCAGCGTTGTTGGGACAGGCTTCTCCTACGAGCAGTACTTC
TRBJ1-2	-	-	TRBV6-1	CASSELGSYYGYTF	TGTGCCAGCAGTGAATTGGGCAGTTACTATGGCTACACCTTC
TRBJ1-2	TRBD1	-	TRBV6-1	CASSGTANYGYTF	TGTGCCAGCAGCGGGACAGCTAACTATGGCTACACCTTC
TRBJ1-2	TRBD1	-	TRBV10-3	CALRDRDDYGYTF	TGTGCCCTCCGGGACAGGGATGACTATGGCTACACCTTC
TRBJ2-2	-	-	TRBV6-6	CAGRGSVNTGELFF	TGTGCCGGACGTGGGAGTGTGAACACCGGGGAGCTGTTTTTT
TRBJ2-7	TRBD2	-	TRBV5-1	CASSLGTSDRHWYF	TGCGCCAGCAGCTTGGGGACTAGCGACCGCCACTGGTACTTC
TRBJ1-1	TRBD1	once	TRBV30	CAWREQGDVGEAFF	TGTGCCTGGAGAGAACAGGGGGATGTAGGTGAAGCTTTCTTT
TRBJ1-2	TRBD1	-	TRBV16	CASSQSFQGDHGYTF	TGTGCCAGCAGCCAATCGTTCCAGGGGGACCATGGCTACACCTTC
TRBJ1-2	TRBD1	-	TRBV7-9	CASSSQGGIERYTF	TGTGCCAGCAGCTCCCAGGGGGGAATTGAGCGCTACACCTTC
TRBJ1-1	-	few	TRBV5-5	CASSLAGGGTEAFF	TGTGCCAGCAGCTTGGCGGGGGGGGGAACTGAAGCTTTCTTT
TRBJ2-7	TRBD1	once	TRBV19	CASSVGQGYEQYF	TGTGCCAGTAGTGTCGGACAGGGGTACGAGCAATACTTC
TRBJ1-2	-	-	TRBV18	CASSPPGHEFYGYTF	TGTGCCAGCTCACCCCCGGGACACGAATTCTATGGCTACACCTTC
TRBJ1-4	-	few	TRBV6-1	CASSETGRGNEKLFF	TGTGCCAGCAGCGAAACAGGGCGAGGAAATGAAAAACTGTTTTTT
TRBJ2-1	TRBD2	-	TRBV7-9	CASSLVGGRVNNEQFF	TGTGCCAGCAGCTTAGTCGGCGGGAGGGTCAACAATGAGCAGTTCTTC